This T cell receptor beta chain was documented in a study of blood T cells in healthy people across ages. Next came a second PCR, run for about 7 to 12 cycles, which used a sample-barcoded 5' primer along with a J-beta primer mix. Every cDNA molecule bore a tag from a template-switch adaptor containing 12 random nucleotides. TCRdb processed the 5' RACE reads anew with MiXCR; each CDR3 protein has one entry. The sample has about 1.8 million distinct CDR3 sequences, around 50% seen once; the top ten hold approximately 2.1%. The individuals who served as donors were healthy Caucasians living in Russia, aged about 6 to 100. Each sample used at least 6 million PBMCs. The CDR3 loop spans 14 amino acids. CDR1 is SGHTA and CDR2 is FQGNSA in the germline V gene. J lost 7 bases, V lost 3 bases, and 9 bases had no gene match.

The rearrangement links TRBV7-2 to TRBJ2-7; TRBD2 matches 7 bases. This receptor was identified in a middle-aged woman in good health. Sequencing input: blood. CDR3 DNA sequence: TGTGCCAGCAGCTTCGGATTAGCGGGCAGTGAGCAGTACTTC. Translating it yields CASSFGLAGSEQYF.